This T cell receptor beta chain was found in a study of identical twins. Findings and caveats of the study: Diverse VJ usage suggested most zero-insertion clonotypes were not invariant T cells.

A single record per CDR3 protein comes from TCRdb applying MiXCR to the 5' RACE reads. Of 520,000 or so distinct CDR3 sequences listed, around 20% are singletons. Germline lookup yields CDR1 DFQATT and CDR2 SNEGSKA (reference sequence). V lost 0 bases to trimming and J lost 8 bases, with 16 bases between them. CDR3 size: 14 residues. The donors were all healthy and Caucasian. This clonotype was found a few times. Antigen unknown. Separately, the same data were catalogued under a study of T cells expressing NK-cell markers.

Sample: CD4+ T cells sorted from blood. The TCR was taken from a woman younger than 30 in good health. The chain uses TRBV20-1 and TRBJ1-2; D unclear. The CDR3 coding sequence is TGCAGTGCTAGAGATCGGACGGTCTTTAGGGGCTACACCTTC. Protein: CSARDRTVFRGYTF.